A selection of T cell receptor beta chains follows, all from one sample in a study of blood T cell repertoires in COVID-19. Method: immunoSEQ multiplex PCR; TCRdb's copy keeps in-frame clones and lacks some. The data hold 45,000 to 55,000 clones, with just over 85% observed a single time. Sequences were obtained from peripheral blood. These receptor sequences come from a human donor in a cohort sampled during active COVID-19. Both conserved end residues are part of each CDR3. The D gene is left open where the match is weak. Only some rows state a clone size, as once, few, many or a class for expanded clones.

J	D	V	size	DNA	CDR3
TRBJ1-3	TRBD1	TRBV12-3/TRBV12-4	.	TGTGCCAGCCGTGGACAGGGGAACACCATATATTTT	CASRGQGNTIYF
TRBJ2-7	TRBD2	TRBV4-1	few	TGCGCCAGCAGCCAAGACACGACTAGCGGGAGTATCGGTGAGCAGTACTTC	CASSQDTTSGSIGEQYF
TRBJ2-2	TRBD1	TRBV5-6	once	TGTGCCAGCAGATTCACCGGGACAGGGAACACCGGGGAGCTGTTTTTT	CASRFTGTGNTGELFF
TRBJ2-1	.	TRBV9	.	TGTGCCAGCAGCGTCCGTAGCGCCTCCTACAATGAGCAGTTCTTC	CASSVRSASYNEQFF
TRBJ1-1	TRBD1	TRBV18	.	TGTGCCAGCTCACTATCGGGACAGGGGGTCACTGAAGCTTTCTTT	CASSLSGQGVTEAFF
TRBJ1-6	.	TRBV2	.	TGTGCCAGCAGTGAAGCGCGATTCAATTCACCCCTCCACTTT	CASSEARFNSPLHF
TRBJ1-3	.	TRBV5-5	.	TGTGCCAGCAGCTACAGGGACTATGGAAACACCATATATTTT	CASSYRDYGNTIYF
TRBJ2-7	.	TRBV19	.	TGTGCCAGTAGTATGTTTGGGACACGGTACTACGAGCAGTACTTC	CASSMFGTRYYEQYF
TRBJ2-5	TRBD2	TRBV14	.	TGTGCCAGCAGCCCCCAAGCGGGGCTCCCCGGGGGAGAGACCCAGTACTTC	CASSPQAGLPGGETQYF
TRBJ2-7	.	TRBV10-3	.	TGTGCCATCAGTGAGATCAGGGTCCACGAGCAGTACTTC	CAISEIRVHEQYF
TRBJ2-1	.	TRBV7-9	.	TGTGCCAGCAGCGACCAGATACTAGTCCCTGAGCAGTTCTTC	CASSDQILVPEQFF
TRBJ1-2	.	TRBV6-6	.	TGTGCCAGCAGCGACCAGGGGTTAAGTGGCTACACCTTC	CASSDQGLSGYTF
TRBJ1-3	.	TRBV2	.	TGTGCCAGCAGCCGCTCCGTAGGGGTAGTAGGCTCTGGAAACACCATATATTTT	CASSRSVGVVGSGNTIYF
TRBJ2-1	.	TRBV7-8	.	TGTGCCAGCAGCTTAGCAACGGGAACCTACAATGAGCAGTTCTTC	CASSLATGTYNEQFF
TRBJ1-5	.	TRBV4-1	.	TGCGCCAGCAGCCAGGATTACAGGTTTTCTCAGCCCCAGCATTTT	CASSQDYRFSQPQHF
TRBJ2-5	.	TRBV28	.	TGTGCCAGCAGGCCTGGACGGACATTTCAAGAGACCCAGTACTTC	CASRPGRTFQETQYF
TRBJ2-7	TRBD1	TRBV20-1	.	TGCAGTGCTAGTGGGACAGACGTCTACGAGCAGTACTTC	CSASGTDVYEQYF
TRBJ2-3	.	TRBV6-5	.	TGTGCCAGCAGTTCACACAGGGTGAGCACAGATACGCAGTATTTT	CASSSHRVSTDTQYF
TRBJ2-3	TRBD2	TRBV25-1	.	TGTGCCAGCAGTGACGCCCTCCTAGCGGATCACACAGATACGCAGTATTTT	CASSDALLADHTDTQYF
TRBJ2-1	.	TRBV2	.	TGTGCCAGCAGTCCTATTGTGAATGAGCAGTTCTTC	CASSPIVNEQFF